This T cell receptor (beta chain) stems from a study of blood T cell repertoires in COVID-19. For the study at large: Samples came from the United States, Italy and Spain, spanning acute and convalescent COVID-19. Sources were T cells, B-cell-depleted T cells, or PBMCs; the material itself was cDNA or gDNA.

CDR3 length: 20 amino acids. Germline-derived CDR1 and CDR2 are MGHRA and YSYEKL. With V trimmed by 0 bases and J by 1 base, 13 bases remained unmatched. In the original workflow: Amplified reference gene primers provided the basis for estimating nucleated cell counts. Produced via immunoSEQ multiplex PCR; TCRdb's table is partial and in-frame only. The V and J calls and clone size are taken from that table; D and trimming were inferred from the DNA. The data show 200,000 or so clones, roughly 86% seen once. The sample taken for sequencing was peripheral blood. The origin of this receptor is an older woman with acute or convalescent COVID-19. The chain links TRBV4-1 to TRBJ1-1; 11 nucleotides match TRBD1. The CDR3 region is CASSQDPLWRTGGENTEAFF. DNA of the CDR3: TGCGCCAGCAGCCAAGATCCCTTATGGCGGACAGGGGGCGAGAACACTGAAGCTTTCTTT.